The sequence of this T cell receptor (beta chain) was determined in a study of blood T cells in healthy people across ages. Combining a sample-barcoded 5' primer with a J-beta primer mix, a second PCR ran for 7 to 11 cycles. Using its own MiXCR run on the 5' RACE reads, TCRdb lists one record per CDR3 protein. Of 1 million or so distinct CDR3 sequences listed, more than 35% are singletons. General observations from the study: Naive T cell percentage showed a strong correlation with TCR beta diversity. Age showed a roughly linear inverse relationship with TCR beta diversity per million T cells.

Russia was home to the donors, healthy Caucasian individuals aged roughly 6 to 90. No fewer than 7 million PBMCs went into each sample. This clonotype was seen once. What it binds is unknown. Trimming at V came to 4 bases and at J to 6 bases, leaving 9 bases not matched to a gene. Germline values: CDR1 SGHKS, CDR2 YYEKEE (reference sequence). This CDR3 contains 16 residues. The sequence was collected from a woman between 55 and 75 years old in good health. The sample taken for sequencing was blood. V is TRBV5-5 and J is TRBJ2-1, with TRBD1 matching over 11 bases. In DNA form, the CDR3 reads TGTGCCAGCAGCCGCGCCGGACAGGGGGCTGGCAATGAGCAGTTCTTC. Amino acids: CASSRAGQGAGNEQFF. The full variable domain, its missing parts supplied by reference TRBV5-5 and TRBJ2-1, is DAGVTQSPTHLIKTRGQQVTLRCSPISGHKSVSWYQQVLGQGPQFIFQYYEKEERGRGNFPDRFSARQFPNYSSELNVNALLLGDSALYLCASSRAGQGAGNEQFFGPGTRLTVL.